This T cell receptor beta chain emerged from a study of T cells in Graves' hyperthyroidism and ophthalmopathy. Study-level information: Staff took peripheral blood when the initial diagnosis was made, before any treatment began.

This clonotype has a count of ten or more. Researchers took RNA transcripts and amplified the TCR beta CDR3 regions from them. The HTBI primer set drove a first-round RT-PCR of the TCR CDR3. TCRdb re-derived calls from the multiplex PCR reads in MiXCR, one entry per CDR3 protein. The sample lists approximately 320,000 distinct CDR3 sequences, around a sixth seen once, with approximately 31% in the top ten. Diagnoses were made from clinical symptoms, serum measures (thyroxine and TRAb), thyroid ultrasound and orbital computed tomography. CDR3 length equals 12 residues. Looked up from germline, CDR1 is LGHDT and CDR2 is YNNKEL (reference sequence). V was pared by 4 bases and J by 8 bases, with 9 bases between.

This TCR came from a man aged 25-40 years with Graves' hyperthyroidism. The specimen was blood. The chain recombines TRBV3-1 with TRBJ2-1; D is undetermined. CDR3 amino acids: CASSPLWDEQFF. CDR3 DNA sequence: TGTGCCAGCAGCCCCCTTTGGGATGAGCAGTTCTTC.